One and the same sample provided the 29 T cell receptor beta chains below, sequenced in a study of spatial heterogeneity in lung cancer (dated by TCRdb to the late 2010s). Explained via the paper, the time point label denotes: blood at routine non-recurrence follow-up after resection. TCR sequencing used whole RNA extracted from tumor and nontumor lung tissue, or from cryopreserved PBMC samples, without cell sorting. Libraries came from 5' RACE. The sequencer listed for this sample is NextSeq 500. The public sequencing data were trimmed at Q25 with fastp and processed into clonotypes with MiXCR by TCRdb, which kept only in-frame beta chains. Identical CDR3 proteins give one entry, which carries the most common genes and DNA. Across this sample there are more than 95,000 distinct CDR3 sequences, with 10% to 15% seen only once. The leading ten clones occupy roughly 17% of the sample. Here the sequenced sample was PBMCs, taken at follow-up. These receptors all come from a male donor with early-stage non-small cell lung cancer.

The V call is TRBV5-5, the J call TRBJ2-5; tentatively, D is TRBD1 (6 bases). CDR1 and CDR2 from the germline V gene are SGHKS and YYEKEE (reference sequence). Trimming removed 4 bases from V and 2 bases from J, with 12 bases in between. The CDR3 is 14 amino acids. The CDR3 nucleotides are TGTGCCAGCAGCGTCGGGACAACTCAAGAGACCCAGTACTTC. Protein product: CASSVGTTQETQYF.

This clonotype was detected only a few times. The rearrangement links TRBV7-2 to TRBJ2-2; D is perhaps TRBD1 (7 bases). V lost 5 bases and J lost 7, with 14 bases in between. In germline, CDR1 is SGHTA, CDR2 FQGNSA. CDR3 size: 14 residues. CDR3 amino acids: CASSTRQGGGELFF. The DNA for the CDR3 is TGTGCCAGCAGCACCCGACAGGGAGGCGGGGAGCTGTTTTTT.

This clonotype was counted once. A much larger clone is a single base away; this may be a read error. The CDR3 DNA is TGCACCAGCAGCCCCACCGGACAGGGGGACTACCTGCGGGCCGAGCAGTACTTC. This encodes CTSSPTGQGDYLRAEQYF. The chain links TRBV4-3 to TRBJ2-7; TRBD1 agrees at 10 bases. Germline V gene lookup returns CDR1 LGHNA and CDR2 YSLEER. CDR3 size: 18 residues.

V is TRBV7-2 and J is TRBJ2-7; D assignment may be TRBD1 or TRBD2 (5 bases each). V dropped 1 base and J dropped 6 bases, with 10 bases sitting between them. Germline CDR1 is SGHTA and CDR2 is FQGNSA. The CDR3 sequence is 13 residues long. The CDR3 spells CASSLGGSVEQYF. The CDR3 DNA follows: TGTGCCAGCAGCTTAGGGGGGTCAGTCGAGCAGTACTTC.

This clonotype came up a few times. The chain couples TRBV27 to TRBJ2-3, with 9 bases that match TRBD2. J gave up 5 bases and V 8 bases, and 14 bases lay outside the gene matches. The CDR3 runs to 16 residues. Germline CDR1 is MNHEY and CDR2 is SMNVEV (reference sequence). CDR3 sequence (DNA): TGTGCCAGCGGCCCCACTAAAGCGGGGGGACGAGATACGCAGTATTTT. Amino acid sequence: CASGPTKAGGRDTQYF.

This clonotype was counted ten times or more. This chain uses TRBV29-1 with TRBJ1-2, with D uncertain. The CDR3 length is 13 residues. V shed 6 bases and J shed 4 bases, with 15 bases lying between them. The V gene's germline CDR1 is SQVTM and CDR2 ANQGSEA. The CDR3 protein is CSVALGSSYGYTF. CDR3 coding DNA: TGCAGCGTCGCCTTGGGCTCTAGCTATGGCTACACCTTC.

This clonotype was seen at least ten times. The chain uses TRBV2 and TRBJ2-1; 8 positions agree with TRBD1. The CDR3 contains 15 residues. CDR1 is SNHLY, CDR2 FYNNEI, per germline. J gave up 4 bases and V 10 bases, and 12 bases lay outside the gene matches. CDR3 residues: CAMKASGQEYNEQFF. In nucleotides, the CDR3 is TGTGCCATGAAAGCGTCGGGACAGGAGTACAATGAGCAGTTCTTC.

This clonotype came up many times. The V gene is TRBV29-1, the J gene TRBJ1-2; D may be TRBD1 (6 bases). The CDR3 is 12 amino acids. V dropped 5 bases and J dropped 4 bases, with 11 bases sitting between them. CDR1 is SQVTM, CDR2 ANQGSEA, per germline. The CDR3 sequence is CSVWGAVYGYTF. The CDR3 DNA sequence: TGCAGCGTTTGGGGGGCCGTCTATGGCTACACCTTC. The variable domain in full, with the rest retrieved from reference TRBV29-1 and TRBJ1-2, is SAVISQKPSRDICQRGTSLTIQCQVDSQVTMMFWYRQQPGQSLTLIATANQGSEATYESGFVIDKFPISRPNLTFSTLTVSNMSPEDSSIYLCSVWGAVYGYTFGSGTRLTVV.

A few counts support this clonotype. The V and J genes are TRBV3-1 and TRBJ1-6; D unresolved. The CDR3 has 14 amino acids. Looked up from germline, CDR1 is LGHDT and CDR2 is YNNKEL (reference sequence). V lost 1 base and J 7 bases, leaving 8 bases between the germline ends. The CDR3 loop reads CASSQVRGNSPLHF. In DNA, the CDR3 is TGTGCCAGCAGCCAAGTCAGAGGGAATTCACCCCTCCACTTT.

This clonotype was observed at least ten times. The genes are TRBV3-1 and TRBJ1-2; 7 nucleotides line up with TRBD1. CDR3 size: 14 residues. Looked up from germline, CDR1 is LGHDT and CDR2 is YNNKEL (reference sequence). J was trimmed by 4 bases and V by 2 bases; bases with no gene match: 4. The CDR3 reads CASSQYRGGYGYTF. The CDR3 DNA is TGTGCCAGCAGCCAATACAGGGGAGGCTATGGCTACACCTTC.

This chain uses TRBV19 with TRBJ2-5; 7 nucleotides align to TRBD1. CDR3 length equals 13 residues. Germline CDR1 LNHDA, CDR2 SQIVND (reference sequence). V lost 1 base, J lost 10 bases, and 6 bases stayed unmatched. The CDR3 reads CASSIGDRAFQYF. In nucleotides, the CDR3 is TGTGCCAGTAGTATAGGAGACAGGGCGTTCCAGTACTTC. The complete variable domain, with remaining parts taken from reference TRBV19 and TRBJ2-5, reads DGGITQSPKYLFRKEGQNVTLSCEQNLNHDAMYWYRQDPGQGLRLIYYSQIVNDFQKGDIAEGYSVSREKKESFPLTVTSAQKNPTAFYLCASSIGDRAFQYFGPGTRLLVL.

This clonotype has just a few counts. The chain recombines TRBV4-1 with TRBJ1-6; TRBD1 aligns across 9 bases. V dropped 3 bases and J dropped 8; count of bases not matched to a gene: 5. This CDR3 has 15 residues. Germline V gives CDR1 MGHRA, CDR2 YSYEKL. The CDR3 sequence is CASSQGTGTDSPLHF. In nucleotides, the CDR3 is TGCGCCAGCAGCCAGGGGACAGGGACTGATTCACCCCTCCACTTT.

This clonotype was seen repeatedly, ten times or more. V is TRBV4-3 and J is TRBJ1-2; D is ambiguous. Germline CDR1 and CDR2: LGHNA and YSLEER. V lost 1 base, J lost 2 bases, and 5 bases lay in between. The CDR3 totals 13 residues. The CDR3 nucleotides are TGCGCCAGCAGCCAAGCCAGAAACTATGGCTACACCTTC. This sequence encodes CASSQARNYGYTF.

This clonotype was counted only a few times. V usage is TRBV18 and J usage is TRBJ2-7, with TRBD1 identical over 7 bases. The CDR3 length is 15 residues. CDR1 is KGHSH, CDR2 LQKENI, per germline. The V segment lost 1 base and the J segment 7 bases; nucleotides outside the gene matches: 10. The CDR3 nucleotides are TGTGCCAGCTCACCACTCCCGACAGGGTACGAAGAGCAGTACTTC. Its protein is CASSPLPTGYEEQYF.

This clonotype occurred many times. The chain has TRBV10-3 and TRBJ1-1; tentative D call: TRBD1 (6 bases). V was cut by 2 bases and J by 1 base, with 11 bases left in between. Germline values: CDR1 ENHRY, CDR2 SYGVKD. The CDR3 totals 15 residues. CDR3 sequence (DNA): TGTGCCATCAGTGAGCCGGGACAACCGAACACTGAAGCTTTCTTT. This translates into CAISEPGQPNTEAFF.

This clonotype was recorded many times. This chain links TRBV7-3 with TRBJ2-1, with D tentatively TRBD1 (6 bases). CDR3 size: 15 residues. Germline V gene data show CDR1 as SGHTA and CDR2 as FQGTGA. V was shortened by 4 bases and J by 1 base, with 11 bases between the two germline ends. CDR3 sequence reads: CASSSTGQSYNEQFF. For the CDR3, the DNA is TGTGCCAGCAGCTCCACAGGGCAATCCTACAATGAGCAGTTCTTC.

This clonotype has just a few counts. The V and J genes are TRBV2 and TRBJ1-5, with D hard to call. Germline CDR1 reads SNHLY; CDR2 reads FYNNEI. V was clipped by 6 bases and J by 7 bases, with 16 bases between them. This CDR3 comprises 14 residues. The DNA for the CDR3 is TGTGCCAGCAGCCCTGGACCAGGAATCCAGCCCCAGCATTTT. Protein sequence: CASSPGPGIQPQHF. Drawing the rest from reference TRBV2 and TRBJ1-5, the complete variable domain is EPEVTQTPSHQVTQMGQEVILRCVPISNHLYFYWYRQILGQKVEFLVSFYNNEISEKSEIFDDQFSVERPDGSNFTLKIRSTKLEDSAMYFCASSPGPGIQPQHFGDGTRLSIL.

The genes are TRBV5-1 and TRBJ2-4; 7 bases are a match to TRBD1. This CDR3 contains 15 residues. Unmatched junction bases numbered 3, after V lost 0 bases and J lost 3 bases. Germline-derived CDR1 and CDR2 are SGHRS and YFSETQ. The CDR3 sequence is CASSLEGGNKNIQYF. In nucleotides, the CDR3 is TGCGCCAGCAGCTTGGAAGGGGGCAACAAAAACATTCAGTACTTC.

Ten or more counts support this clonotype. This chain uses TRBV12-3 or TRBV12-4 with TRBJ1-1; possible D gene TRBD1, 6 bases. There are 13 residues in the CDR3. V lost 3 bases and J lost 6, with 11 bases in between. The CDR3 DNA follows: TGTGCCAGCAGTTTCAGGGGCTCGGCTGAAGCTTTCTTT. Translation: CASSFRGSAEAFF.

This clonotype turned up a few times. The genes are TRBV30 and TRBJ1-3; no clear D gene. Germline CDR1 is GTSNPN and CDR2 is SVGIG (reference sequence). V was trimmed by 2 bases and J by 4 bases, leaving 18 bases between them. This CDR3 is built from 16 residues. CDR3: CAWSLLRRAMGNTIYF. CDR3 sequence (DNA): TGTGCCTGGAGTTTGCTCAGGAGGGCGATGGGAAACACCATATATTTT.

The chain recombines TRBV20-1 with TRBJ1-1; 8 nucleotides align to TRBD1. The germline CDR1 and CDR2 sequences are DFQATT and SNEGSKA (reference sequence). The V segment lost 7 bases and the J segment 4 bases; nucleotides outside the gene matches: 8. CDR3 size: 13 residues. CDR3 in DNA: TGCAGTGTTCTACAGGGGGGCGGCACTGAAGCTTTCTTT. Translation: CSVLQGGGTEAFF.

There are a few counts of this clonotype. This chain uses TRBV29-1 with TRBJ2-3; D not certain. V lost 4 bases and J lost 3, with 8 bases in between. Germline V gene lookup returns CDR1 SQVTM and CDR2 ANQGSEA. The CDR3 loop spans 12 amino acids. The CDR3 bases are TGCAGCGTTGGGTCCCGGACAGATACGCAGTATTTT. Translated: CSVGSRTDTQYF.

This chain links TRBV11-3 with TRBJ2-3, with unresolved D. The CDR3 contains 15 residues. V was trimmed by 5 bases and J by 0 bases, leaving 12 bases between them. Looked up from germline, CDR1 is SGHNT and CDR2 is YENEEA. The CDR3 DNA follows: TGTGCCAGCAGCCTTCGAAGCACTAGCACAGATACGCAGTATTTT. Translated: CASSLRSTSTDTQYF.

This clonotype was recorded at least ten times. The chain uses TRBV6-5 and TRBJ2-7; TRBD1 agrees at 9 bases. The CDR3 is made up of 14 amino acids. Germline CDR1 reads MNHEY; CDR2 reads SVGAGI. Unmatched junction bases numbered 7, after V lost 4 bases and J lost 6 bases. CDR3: CASSLQGAQGEQYF. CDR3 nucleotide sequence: TGTGCCAGCAGTTTACAGGGGGCGCAAGGCGAGCAGTACTTC.

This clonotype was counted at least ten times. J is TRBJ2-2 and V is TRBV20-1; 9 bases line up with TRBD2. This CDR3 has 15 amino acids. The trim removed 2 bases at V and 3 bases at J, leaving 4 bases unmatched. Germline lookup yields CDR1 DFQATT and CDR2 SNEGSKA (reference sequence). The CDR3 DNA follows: TGCAGTGCTAGACTAGCGGGGCGAGACACCGGGGAGCTGTTTTTT. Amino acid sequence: CSARLAGRDTGELFF.

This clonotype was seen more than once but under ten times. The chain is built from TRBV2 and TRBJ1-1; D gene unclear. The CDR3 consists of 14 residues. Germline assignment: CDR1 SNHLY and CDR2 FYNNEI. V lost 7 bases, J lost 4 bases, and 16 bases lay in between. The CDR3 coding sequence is TGTGCCAGCAACGAGCCCCGTCGGGGCACTGAAGCTTTCTTT. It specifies CASNEPRRGTEAFF.

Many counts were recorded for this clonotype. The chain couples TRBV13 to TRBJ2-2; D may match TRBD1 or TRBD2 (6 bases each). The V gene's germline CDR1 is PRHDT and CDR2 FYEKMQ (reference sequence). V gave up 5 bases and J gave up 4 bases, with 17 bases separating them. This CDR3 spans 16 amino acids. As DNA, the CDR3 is TGTGCCAGCAGCCCGTCACAGGGAGCGGGCACCGGGGAGCTGTTTTTT. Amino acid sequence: CASSPSQGAGTGELFF. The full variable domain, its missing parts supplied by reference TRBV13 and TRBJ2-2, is AAGVIQSPRHLIKEKRETATLKCYPIPRHDTVYWYQQGPGQDPQFLISFYEKMQSDKGSIPDRFSAQQFSDYHSELNMSSLELGDSALYFCASSPSQGAGTGELFFGEGSRLTVL.

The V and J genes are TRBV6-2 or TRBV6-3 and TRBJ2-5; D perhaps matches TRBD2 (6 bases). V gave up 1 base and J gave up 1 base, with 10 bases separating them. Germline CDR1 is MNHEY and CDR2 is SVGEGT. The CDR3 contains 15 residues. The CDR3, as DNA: TGTGCCAGCAGTTACTTCGGGAGCTCCCAAGAGACCCAGTACTTC. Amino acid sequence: CASSYFGSSQETQYF.

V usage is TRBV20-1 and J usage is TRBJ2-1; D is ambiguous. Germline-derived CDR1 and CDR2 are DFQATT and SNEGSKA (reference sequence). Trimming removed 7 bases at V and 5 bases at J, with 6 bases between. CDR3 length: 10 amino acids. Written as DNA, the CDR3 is TGCAGTGGGTCTGACAATGAGCAGTTCTTC. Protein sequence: CSGSDNEQFF.